Below are 22 T cell receptor beta chains sequenced from a single sample in a study of blood T cell repertoires in COVID-19. Profiled with immunoSEQ multiplex PCR; TCRdb holds only in-frame clones, not every one. The sample carries 150,000 to 200,000 clones, around 83% recorded once. Sequences were obtained from peripheral blood. The origin of the receptors is a woman in her 70s with COVID-19, enrolled during active disease.

V usage is TRBV10-1 and J usage is TRBJ2-1, with TRBD1 as a possible D gene (5 bases). Deletions cut 5 bases from V and 0 bases from J, with 14 bases between. The CDR3 length is 16 residues. The germline V gene has CDR1 WNHNN and CDR2 SYGVQD (reference sequence). The CDR3 is CASSPRTSSSYNEQFF. The CDR3 DNA reads as TGCGCCAGCAGTCCGAGGACATCCAGCTCCTACAATGAGCAGTTCTTC.

The V and J genes are TRBV24-1 and TRBJ2-1, with a weak D call TRBD2 (6 bases). V was cut by 6 bases and J by 2 bases, with 10 bases left in between. The CDR3 is made up of 14 amino acids. The germline gives CDR1 KGHDR, CDR2 SFDVKD. The CDR3 loop is CATSPSGAYNEQFF. The CDR3 DNA reads TGTGCCACCAGTCCGTCGGGGGCCTACAATGAGCAGTTCTTC.

The V gene is TRBV5-1, the J gene TRBJ2-5, with 7 bases fitting TRBD2. The germline CDR1 and CDR2 sequences are SGHRS and YFSETQ. Germline trimming cut 6 bases from V and 2 bases from J; bases unmatched to any gene: 13. The CDR3 is 16 amino acids. The CDR3 DNA reads as TGCGCCAGCACCATATCATCGCGGGGGACGCAAGAGACCCAGTACTTC. Protein: CASTISSRGTQETQYF. Full variable domain (rest looked up from reference TRBV5-1 and TRBJ2-5): KAGVTQTPRYLIKTRGQQVTLSCSPISGHRSVSWYQQTPGQGLQFLFEYFSETQRNKGNFPGRFSGRQFSNSRSEMNVSTLELGDSALYLCASTISSRGTQETQYFGPGTRLLVL.

V gene TRBV4-2 combines with J gene TRBJ1-2; D remains ambiguous. The V gene's germline CDR1 is LGHNA and CDR2 YNFKEQ. Trimming cost V 1 base and J 1 base, with 7 bases left between them. The CDR3 covers 14 residues. CDR3 residues: CASSQGANNYGYTF. Here the CDR3 DNA reads TGTGCCAGCAGCCAAGGGGCTAATAACTATGGCTACACCTTC.

This clone was observed a few times. This chain uses TRBV29-1 with TRBJ2-7; 11 bases are shared with TRBD1. The germline CDR1 and CDR2 sequences are SQVTM and ANQGSEA. The CDR3 runs to 15 residues. The V gene end was trimmed by 7 bases and the J gene end by 6 bases; junction bases not matched to a gene: 14. CDR3 residues: CSALSWGQGGIEQYF. The CDR3 region has the DNA TGCAGCGCCCTGTCGTGGGGACAGGGGGGAATCGAGCAGTACTTC.

The chain joins TRBV5-1 to TRBJ2-2, with 13 nucleotides matching TRBD2. CDR3 length equals 16 residues. V lost 4 bases, J lost 7 bases, and 7 bases stayed unmatched. From germline, CDR1 is SGHRS and CDR2 YFSETQ. CDR3 in DNA: TGCGCCAGCAGCCCTGGACTAGCGGGAGTGGTCGGGGAGCTGTTTTTT. Its translation: CASSPGLAGVVGELFF. The full variable domain, with the rest looked up from reference TRBV5-1 and TRBJ2-2, is KAGVTQTPRYLIKTRGQQVTLSCSPISGHRSVSWYQQTPGQGLQFLFEYFSETQRNKGNFPGRFSGRQFSNSRSEMNVSTLELGDSALYLCASSPGLAGVVGELFFGEGSRLTVL.

The gene calls are TRBV7-8 and TRBJ2-5, with a possible D match to TRBD1 (6 bases). V lost 11 bases, J lost 5 bases, and 18 bases lay in between. Germline assignment: CDR1 SGHVS and CDR2 FQNEAQ. The CDR3 length is 13 residues. The CDR3 DNA follows: TGTGCCGGATCAGATCCTAGGGGGGAGACCCAGTACTTC. Translating gives CAGSDPRGETQYF.

V usage is TRBV28 and J usage is TRBJ2-1, with TRBD2 identical over 11 bases. The V gene end was trimmed by 7 bases and the J gene end by 15 bases; junction bases not matched to a gene: 8. Germline assignment: CDR1 MDHEN and CDR2 SYDVKM. This CDR3 contains 12 residues. CDR3 bases: TGTGCCAGCACTATAGCGGGAGGGCGGGCGTTCTTC. It specifies CASTIAGGRAFF.

This clone has a handful of counts. The V and J genes are TRBV21-1 and TRBJ2-7; TRBD1, the table's D call, was not compared with the DNA. TRBV21-1 is recorded as a pseudogene. This CDR3 has 14 amino acids. This CDR3 reads CASSPPRPDYEQYF. The CDR3 DNA sequence: TGTGCCAGCAGCCCCCCCCGTCCAGATTACGAGCAGTACTTC.

CDR3 nucleotide sequence: TGTGCCAGCAGTACTAATAGCGGACCTGTAGACTACGAGCAGTACTTC. It yields the protein CASSTNSGPVDYEQYF. V and J are TRBV11-2 and TRBJ2-7; perhaps TRBD2 as D (6 bases). CDR3 size: 16 residues. Germline CDR1 and CDR2: SGHAT and FQNNGV. V lost 6 bases, J lost 3 bases, and 21 bases lay in between. Full variable domain (outside the CDR3, taken from reference TRBV11-2 and TRBJ2-7): EAGVAQSPRYKIIEKRQSVAFWCNPISGHATLYWYQQILGQGPKLLIQFQNNGVVDDSQLPKDRFSAERLKGVDSTLKIQPAKLEDSAVYLCASSTNSGPVDYEQYFGPGTRLTVT.

The chain is built from TRBV6-2 or TRBV6-3 and TRBJ2-7; 10 bases match TRBD1. The CDR3 consists of 15 residues. Germline V gives CDR1 MNHEY, CDR2 SVGEGT. J gave up 2 bases and V 5 bases, and 6 bases lay outside the gene matches. The CDR3 DNA reads as TGTGCCAGCAGTCCCGGACAGGGGGTAACCTACGAGCAGTACTTC. Encoded protein: CASSPGQGVTYEQYF.

The CDR3 sequence: CASSQGTSGIPYNEQFF. DNA of the CDR3: TGCGCCAGCAGCCAAGGGACTAGCGGGATTCCCTACAATGAGCAGTTCTTC. The V gene is TRBV4-3, the J gene TRBJ2-1; 12 bases are shared with TRBD2. CDR1 LGHNA and CDR2 YSLEER come from the germline V gene. V shed 1 base and J 2 bases; nucleotides not matched to a gene: 3. The CDR3 covers 17 residues.

Here the CDR3 DNA reads TGTGCCAGCAGCCCCTTTAGCGGGACGTCCTACAATGAGCAGTTCTTC. It encodes CASSPFSGTSYNEQFF. The chain couples TRBV7-2 to TRBJ2-1, with 8 bases that match TRBD2. This CDR3 region has 16 residues. The V segment lost 5 bases and the J segment 1 base; nucleotides outside the gene matches: 7. CDR1 and CDR2 from the germline V gene are SGHTA and FQGNSA.

This chain joins TRBV27 and TRBJ1-6; 7 positions match TRBD1. This CDR3 spans 15 amino acids. Germline V gives CDR1 MNHEY, CDR2 SMNVEV (reference sequence). The V and J ends lost 6 bases and 9 bases, in that order; junction bases with no gene match: 11. The CDR3 here is CASRDARGVGSPLHF. For the CDR3, the DNA is TGTGCCAGCAGGGATGCCAGGGGGGTGGGTTCACCCCTCCACTTT.

This clone showed up just once. The rearrangement uses TRBV28 and TRBJ2-1; 11 nucleotides align to TRBD2. The CDR3 contains 17 residues. The V gene's germline CDR1 is MDHEN and CDR2 SYDVKM. V was pared by 3 bases and J by 4 bases, with 8 bases of the junction left unmatched. In DNA form, the CDR3 reads TGTGCCAGCAGTTTTCTGTCTAGCGGGAGGTCGTACAATGAGCAGTTCTTC. Encoded protein: CASSFLSSGRSYNEQFF. The full variable domain, in which reference TRBV28 and TRBJ2-1 provide the parts outside the CDR3, is DVKVTQSSRYLVKRTGEKVFLECVQDMDHENMFWYRQDPGLGLRLIYFSYDVKMKEKGDIPEGYSVSREKKERFSLILESASTNQTSMYLCASSFLSSGRSYNEQFFGPGTRLTVL.

The chain couples TRBV7-2 to TRBJ2-7; 8 positions match TRBD2. CDR3 size: 14 residues. The germline CDR1 and CDR2 sequences are SGHTA and FQGNSA. V lost 5 bases, J lost 4 bases, and 7 bases stayed unmatched. The CDR3 region is CASSPSGSQYEQYF. The CDR3, as DNA: TGTGCCAGCAGCCCGAGCGGGAGTCAATACGAGCAGTACTTC.

The chain combines TRBV10-3 with TRBJ2-5, with 15 bases lining up with TRBD2. Germline CDR1 and CDR2: ENHRY and SYGVKD. The CDR3 runs to 15 residues. Losses at the gene ends were 6 bases for V and 4 bases for J; bases not matched to a gene: 3. CDR3 nucleotide sequence: TGTGCCATCAGCCTGGGACTAGCGGGAGGAGAGACCCAGTACTTC. Amino acid sequence: CAISLGLAGGETQYF.

The rearrangement uses TRBV20-1 and TRBJ1-2; perhaps TRBD1 as D (6 bases). Between the trimmed V and J ends, which lost 7 bases and 3 bases, there was a span of 9 bases. The V gene's germline CDR1 is DFQATT and CDR2 SNEGSKA (reference sequence). This CDR3 region has 11 residues. The CDR3 here is CSGGGDYGYTF. The CDR3 DNA follows: TGCAGTGGAGGGGGAGACTATGGCTACACCTTC.

The chain couples TRBV7-8 to TRBJ2-1; 8 bases match TRBD2. CDR3 length equals 15 residues. Germline CDR1 and CDR2: SGHVS and FQNEAQ. Losses at the gene ends were 5 bases for V and 4 bases for J; bases not matched to a gene: 7. The CDR3 is CASSRAGEGYNEQFF. The CDR3 DNA reads as TGTGCCAGCAGCCGAGCGGGAGAGGGTTACAATGAGCAGTTCTTC.

This clone was seen a few times. This sequence joins TRBV1 and TRBJ2-2; the table's D call, TRBD2, has no DNA check behind it. TRBV1 corresponds to a pseudogene. This CDR3 comprises 15 residues. The chain's CDR3 is CTSSRRDYKAGELFF. The CDR3 DNA reads as TGCACCAGCAGCCGACGGGACTATAAAGCCGGGGAGCTGTTTTTT.

In its sample, this clone was seen once. The chain joins TRBV7-2 to TRBJ1-2; TRBD1 matches 7 bases. The germline V gene encodes CDR1 SGHTA and CDR2 FQGNSA. This CDR3 region has 15 residues. Unmatched junction bases numbered 11, after V lost 5 bases and J lost 5 bases. The CDR3 reads CASSPRTGGEYGYTF. Here the CDR3 DNA reads TGTGCCAGCAGCCCCCGGACAGGAGGGGAATATGGCTACACCTTC.

This clone occurred once. V is TRBV5-1 and J is TRBJ2-7; 13 bases map to TRBD2. V lost 0 bases and J lost 12; bases outside the gene matches: 6. Germline V gives CDR1 SGHRS, CDR2 YFSETQ. The CDR3 length is 14 residues. CDR3 sequence (DNA): TGCGCCAGCAGCTTGGAACTAGCGGGAGGGTTTATGTACTTC. This encodes CASSLELAGGFMYF. The variable domain in full, completed from reference TRBV5-1 and TRBJ2-7, reads KAGVTQTPRYLIKTRGQQVTLSCSPISGHRSVSWYQQTPGQGLQFLFEYFSETQRNKGNFPGRFSGRQFSNSRSEMNVSTLELGDSALYLCASSLELAGGFMYFGPGTRLTVT.